This T cell receptor beta chain is from a study of T cells in Graves' hyperthyroidism and ophthalmopathy. Notes on the study in general: The model made its ophthalmopathy prediction, and onset followed a median roughly 6.5 months later. Blood also held most thyroid clonotypes expanded beyond 0.001.

In its sample, this clonotype was seen many times. The antigen is undetermined. Stable hyperthyroidism: no ophthalmopathy progression over 18 months of follow-up. TCR beta CDR3 sequences were amplified from RNA transcripts. A first-round RT-PCR of the TCR CDR3 used the HTBI primer set. MiXCR was run by TCRdb on the multiplex PCR reads, yielding one entry per CDR3 protein. The sample has more than 500,000 distinct CDR3 sequences, around 16% seen once. This TCR was recovered from a woman aged 25 to 39 with Graves' hyperthyroidism. The sample taken for sequencing was blood.

CDR3 protein: CASSLGGFNSPLHF. DNA of the CDR3: TGTGCCAGCAGTTTGGGGGGTTTCAATTCACCCCTCCACTTT. J is TRBJ1-6 and V is TRBV11-2; maybe TRBD1 (5 bases). V dropped 6 bases and J dropped 7 bases, with 13 bases sitting between them. This CDR3 is built from 14 residues. CDR1 and CDR2 (germline): SGHAT, FQNNGV.